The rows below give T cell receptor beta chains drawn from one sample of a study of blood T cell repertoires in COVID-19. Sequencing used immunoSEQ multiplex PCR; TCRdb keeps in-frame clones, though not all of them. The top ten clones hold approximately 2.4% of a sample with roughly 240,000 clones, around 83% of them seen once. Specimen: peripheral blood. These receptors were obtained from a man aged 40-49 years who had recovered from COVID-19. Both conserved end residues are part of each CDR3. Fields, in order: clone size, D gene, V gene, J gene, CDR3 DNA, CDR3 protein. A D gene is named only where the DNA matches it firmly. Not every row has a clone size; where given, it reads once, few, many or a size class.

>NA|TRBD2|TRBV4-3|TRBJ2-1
TGCGCCAGCAGCCCCGGGACGGGAGGAGCGGGGAATGAGCAGTTCTTC
CASSPGTGGAGNEQFF
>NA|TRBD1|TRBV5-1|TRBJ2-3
TGCGCCAGCAGCTCAACAGGACAGGGGTACGGGGATACGCAGTATTTT
CASSSTGQGYGDTQYF
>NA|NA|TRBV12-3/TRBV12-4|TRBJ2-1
TGTGCCAGCAGACGGACAGCATACAATGAGCAGTTCTTC
CASRRTAYNEQFF
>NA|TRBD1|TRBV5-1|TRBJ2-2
TGCGCCAGCAGCCTCCGGGACAGGGGCGACGGGGAGCTGTTTTTT
CASSLRDRGDGELFF
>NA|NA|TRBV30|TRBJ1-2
TGTGCCTGCTCTAACTATGGCTACACCTTC
CACSNYGYTF
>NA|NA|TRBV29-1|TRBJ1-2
TGCAGCGTTGAAGGACAGCACTATGGCTACACCTTC
CSVEGQHYGYTF
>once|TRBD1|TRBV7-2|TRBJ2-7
TGTGCCAGCGAAAAACAGGGGTCCCACGAGCAGTACTTC
CASEKQGSHEQYF
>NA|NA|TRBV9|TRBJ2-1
TGTGCCAGCAGCGTAACTAGCACCAATGAGCAGTTCTTC
CASSVTSTNEQFF
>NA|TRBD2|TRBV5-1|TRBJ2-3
TGCGCCAGCAGCTTGCGTCCAGGAAGCGGGACTTCCCGACATACGCAGTATTTT
CASSLRPGSGTSRHTQYF
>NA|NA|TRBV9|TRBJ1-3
TGTGCCAGCAGCGCCGCTATCGGTGGAAACACCATATATTTT
CASSAAIGGNTIYF
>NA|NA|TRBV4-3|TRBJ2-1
TGCGCCAGCAGCCAGACTAGTTTGAATGAGCAGTTCTTC
CASSQTSLNEQFF
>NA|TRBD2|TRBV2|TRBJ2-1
TGTGCCAGCAATCTAGCGGGGGGGAACAATGAGCAGTTCTTC
CASNLAGGNNEQFF
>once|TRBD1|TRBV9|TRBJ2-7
TGTGCCAGCAGCGCAGGGACAGGACCAGCCTACGAGCAGTACTTC
CASSAGTGPAYEQYF
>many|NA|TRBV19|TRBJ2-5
TGTGCCAGTAGTACGGAGGACCAAGAGACCCAGTACTTC
CASSTEDQETQYF
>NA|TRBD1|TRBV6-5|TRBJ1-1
TGTGCCAGCAGACCGACAGGGTACACTGAAGCTTTCTTT
CASRPTGYTEAFF
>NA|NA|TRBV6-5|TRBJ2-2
TGTGCCAGCAGACGCTCAGGGGCCGGGGAGCTGTTTTTT
CASRRSGAGELFF
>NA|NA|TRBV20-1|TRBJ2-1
TGCAGTGCTAGTGTTCCCCGGGGTCAGTCCTACAATGAGCAGTTCTTC
CSASVPRGQSYNEQFF
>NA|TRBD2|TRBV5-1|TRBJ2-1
TGCGCCAGCAGCACGGGACTAGCAGACTATAATGAGCAGTTCTTC
CASSTGLADYNEQFF
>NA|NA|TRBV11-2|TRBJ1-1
TGTGCCAGCAGCAAAGACCGACAGGCACCTGGGTTATCTAACACTGAAGCTTTCTTT
CASSKDRQAPGLSNTEAFF
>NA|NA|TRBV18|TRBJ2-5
TGTGCCAGCTCACTTACTAGAGCGGAGACCCAGTACTTC
CASSLTRAETQYF
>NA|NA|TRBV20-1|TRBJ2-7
TGCAGTGCTGTACAGGCCGGCGAGCAGTACTTC
CSAVQAGEQYF